These T cell receptor beta chains were read from a single sample in a study of cytomegalovirus exposure and HLA in healthy donors. TCRdb's table, derived via immunoSEQ multiplex PCR, lists solely in-frame clones and lacks some. The sample shows tens of thousands of clones, approximately 78% of them seen only once. Sequencing was performed on PBMCs. The receptor source for this set is a woman aged 30 to 39 in good health and CMV-seronegative. CDR3s include the opening cysteine and the closing phenylalanine or tryptophan.

V gene	J gene	CDR3 protein
TRBV5-1	TRBJ1-1	CASSGGWNTEAFF
TRBV12-5	TRBJ2-5	CASGYPGQGARETQYF
TRBV4-1	TRBJ2-1	CASSQDFARGTYNEQFF
TRBV2	TRBJ1-4	CASSTGAEEKLFF
TRBV25-1	TRBJ1-2	CAVQTSIPRGYTF
TRBV6-5	TRBJ2-7	CASRPPGGTYEQYF
TRBV29-1	TRBJ2-5	CSVVLGAKETQYF
TRBV5-1	TRBJ2-1	CASSLGLAVSYNEQFF
TRBV4-2	TRBJ2-2	CASRGGQGDTGELFF
TRBV6-5	TRBJ2-3	CASSYDPRDTQYF
TRBV28	TRBJ1-3	CASSLPLPGGFSGNTIYF
TRBV9	TRBJ1-1	CASSALTGNTEAFF
TRBV7-2	TRBJ1-5	CASSFSGFNQPQHF
TRBV27	TRBJ2-5	CASSTRQGRKETQYF
TRBV10-2	TRBJ2-4	CASSLQGNIQYF
TRBV7-2	TRBJ1-1	CASSLAGVNTEAFF
TRBV4-1	TRBJ2-1	CASSQVAEVLGNEQFF
TRBV4-3	TRBJ1-6	CASSQARPGQAPPLHF
TRBV15	TRBJ1-1	CATSAGRLNTEAFF
TRBV6-4	TRBJ2-2	CASSKGTGSTGELFF
TRBV19	TRBJ2-7	CASSIQGSYEQYF
TRBV7-2	TRBJ1-5	CASSLAIAGPGPQHF
TRBV4-1	TRBJ2-1	CASSPWASYNEQFF
TRBV9	TRBJ2-3	CASSPDGGQGTDTQYF
TRBV5-5	TRBJ2-1	CASSPEGETYNEQFF
TRBV9	TRBJ2-3	CASSVGQGADTQYF
TRBV19	TRBJ2-2	CASSIQGVTTGELFF
TRBV6-1	TRBJ2-2	CASPGAGELFF
TRBV7-7	TRBJ2-5	CASSPNRGHQETQYF
TRBV5-4	TRBJ2-2	CASSLEGALVTGELFF
TRBV5-4	TRBJ1-2	CASSFKIGQGAYGYTF
TRBV19	TRBJ1-4	CASSISQGREKLFF
TRBV19	TRBJ1-5	CASRRQGDGSGPQHF
TRBV2	TRBJ1-1	CASSTGLNTEAFF
TRBV9	TRBJ1-1	CASSVVRDTEAFF
TRBV7-2	TRBJ1-2	CASSFYQGENRGYTF
TRBV7-2	TRBJ2-6	CASSLALRGSSGANVLTF
TRBV14	TRBJ2-5	CASSRLQETQYF
TRBV28	TRBJ1-2	CASSWTGEYGYTF